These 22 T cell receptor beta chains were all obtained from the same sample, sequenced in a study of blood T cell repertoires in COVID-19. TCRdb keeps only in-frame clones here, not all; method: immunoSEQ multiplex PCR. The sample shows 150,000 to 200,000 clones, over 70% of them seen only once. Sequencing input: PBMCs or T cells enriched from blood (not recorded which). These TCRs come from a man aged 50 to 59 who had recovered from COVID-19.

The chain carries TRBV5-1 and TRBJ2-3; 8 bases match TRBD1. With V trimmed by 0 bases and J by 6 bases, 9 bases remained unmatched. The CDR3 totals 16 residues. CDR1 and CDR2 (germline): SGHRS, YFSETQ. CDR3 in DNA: TGCGCCAGCAGCTTGGTCTTGGGGACAGGTCCGGATACGCAGTATTTT. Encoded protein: CASSLVLGTGPDTQYF.

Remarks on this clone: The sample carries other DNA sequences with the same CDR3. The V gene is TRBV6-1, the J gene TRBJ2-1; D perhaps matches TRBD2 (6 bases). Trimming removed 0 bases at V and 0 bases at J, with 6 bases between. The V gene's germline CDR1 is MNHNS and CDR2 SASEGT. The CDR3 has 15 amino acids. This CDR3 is CASSEASGSYNEQFF. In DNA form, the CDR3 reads TGTGCCAGCAGTGAAGCTAGCGGCTCCTACAATGAGCAGTTCTTC.

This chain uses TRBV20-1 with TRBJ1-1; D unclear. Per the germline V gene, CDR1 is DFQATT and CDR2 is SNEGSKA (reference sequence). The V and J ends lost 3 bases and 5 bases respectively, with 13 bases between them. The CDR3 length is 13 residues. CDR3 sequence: CSASGRGWTEAFF. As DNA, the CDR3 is TGCAGTGCTAGTGGGCGGGGTTGGACTGAAGCTTTCTTT.

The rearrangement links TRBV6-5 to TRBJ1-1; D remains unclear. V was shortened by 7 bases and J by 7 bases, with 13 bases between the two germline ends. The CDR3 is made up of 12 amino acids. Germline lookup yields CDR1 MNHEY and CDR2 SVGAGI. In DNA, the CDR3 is TGTGCCAGCACCCGTAGGAGGCTTGAAGCTTTCTTT. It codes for CASTRRRLEAFF.

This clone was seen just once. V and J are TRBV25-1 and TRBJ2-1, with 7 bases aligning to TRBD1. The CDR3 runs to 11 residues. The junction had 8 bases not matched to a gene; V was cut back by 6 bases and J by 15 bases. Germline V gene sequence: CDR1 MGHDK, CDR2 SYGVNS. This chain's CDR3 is CASRGKQGTFF. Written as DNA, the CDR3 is TGTGCCAGCAGGGGAAAACAGGGGACGTTCTTC.

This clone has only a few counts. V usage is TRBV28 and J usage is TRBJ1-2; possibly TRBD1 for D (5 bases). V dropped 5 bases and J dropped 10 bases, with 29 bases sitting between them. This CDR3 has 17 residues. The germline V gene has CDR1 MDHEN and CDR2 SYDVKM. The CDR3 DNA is TGTGCCAGCAGTCCGAGCATACTGGAAGGGGTTAAAAAAGACTACACCTTC. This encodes CASSPSILEGVKKDYTF.

CDR3 protein: CASGQDSGAGELFF. CDR3 sequence (DNA): TGTGCCAGCGGACAGGACTCGGGGGCCGGGGAGCTGTTTTTT. The chain carries TRBV24-1 and TRBJ2-2; TRBD1 might be the D (7 bases). This CDR3 has 14 amino acids. Per germline, CDR1 KGHDR and CDR2 SFDVKD. Trimming removed 11 bases at V and 6 bases at J, with 18 bases between.

CDR3 sequence: CASSYRGWDEQFF. The CDR3 DNA follows: TGTGCCAGCAGCTACCGGGGGTGGGATGAGCAGTTCTTC. The chain combines TRBV7-2 with TRBJ2-1; D is perhaps TRBD2 (6 bases). The CDR3 loop spans 13 amino acids. V lost 4 bases to trimming and J lost 8 bases, with 12 bases between them. Germline CDR1 is SGHTA and CDR2 is FQGNSA.

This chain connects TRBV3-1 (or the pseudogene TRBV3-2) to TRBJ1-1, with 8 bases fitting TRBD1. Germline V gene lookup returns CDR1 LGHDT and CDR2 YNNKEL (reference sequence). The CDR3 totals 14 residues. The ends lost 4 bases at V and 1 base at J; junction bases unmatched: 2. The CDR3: CASSRDRGNTEAFF. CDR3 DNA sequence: TGTGCCAGCAGCCGAGACAGGGGGAACACTGAAGCTTTCTTT.

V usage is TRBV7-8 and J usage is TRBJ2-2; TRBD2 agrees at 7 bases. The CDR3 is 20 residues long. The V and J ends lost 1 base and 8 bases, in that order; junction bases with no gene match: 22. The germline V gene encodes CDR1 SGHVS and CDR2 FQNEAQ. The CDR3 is CASSLDPNPGLVTIGGELFF. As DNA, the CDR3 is TGTGCCAGCAGCTTAGACCCGAATCCAGGACTAGTAACTATTGGGGGGGAGCTGTTTTTT.

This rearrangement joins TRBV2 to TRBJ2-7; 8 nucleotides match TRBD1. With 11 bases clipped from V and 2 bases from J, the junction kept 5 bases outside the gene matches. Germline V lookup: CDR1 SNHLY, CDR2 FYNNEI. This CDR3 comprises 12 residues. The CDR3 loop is CASNRGAYEQYF. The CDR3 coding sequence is TGTGCCTCAAACAGGGGGGCCTACGAGCAGTACTTC. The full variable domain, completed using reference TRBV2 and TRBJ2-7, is EPEVTQTPSHQVTQMGQEVILRCVPISNHLYFYWYRQILGQKVEFLVSFYNNEISEKSEIFDDQFSVERPDGSNFTLKIRSTKLEDSAMYFCASNRGAYEQYFGPGTRLTVT.

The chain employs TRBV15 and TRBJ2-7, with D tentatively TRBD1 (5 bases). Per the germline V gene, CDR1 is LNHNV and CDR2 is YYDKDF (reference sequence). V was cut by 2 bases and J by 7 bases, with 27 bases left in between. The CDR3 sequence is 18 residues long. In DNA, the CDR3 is TGTGCCACCAGCAGACCCCCACGCTCGACAGATAGCTACGTTGAGCAGTACTTC. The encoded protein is CATSRPPRSTDSYVEQYF.

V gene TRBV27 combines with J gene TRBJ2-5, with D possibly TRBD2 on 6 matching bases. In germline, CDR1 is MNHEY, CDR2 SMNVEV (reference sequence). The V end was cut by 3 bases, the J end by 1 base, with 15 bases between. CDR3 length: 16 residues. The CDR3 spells CASSFSGGPIQETQYF. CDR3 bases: TGTGCCAGCAGTTTTTCCGGGGGACCGATCCAAGAGACCCAGTACTTC.

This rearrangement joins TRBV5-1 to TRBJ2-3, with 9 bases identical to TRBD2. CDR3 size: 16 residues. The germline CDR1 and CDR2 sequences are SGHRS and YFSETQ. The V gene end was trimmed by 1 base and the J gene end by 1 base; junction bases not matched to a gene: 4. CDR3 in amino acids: CASSLRSSGGTDTQYF. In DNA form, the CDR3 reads TGCGCCAGCAGCTTGAGATCTAGCGGGGGCACAGATACGCAGTATTTT. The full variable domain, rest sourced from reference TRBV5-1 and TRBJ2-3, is KAGVTQTPRYLIKTRGQQVTLSCSPISGHRSVSWYQQTPGQGLQFLFEYFSETQRNKGNFPGRFSGRQFSNSRSEMNVSTLELGDSALYLCASSLRSSGGTDTQYFGPGTRLTVL.

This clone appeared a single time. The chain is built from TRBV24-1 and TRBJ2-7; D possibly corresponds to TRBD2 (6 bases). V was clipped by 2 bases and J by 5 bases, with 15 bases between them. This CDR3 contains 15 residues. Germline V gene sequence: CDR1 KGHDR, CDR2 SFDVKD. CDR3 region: CATSDSLLGGDEQYF. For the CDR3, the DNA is TGTGCCACCAGTGATTCTCTACTTGGAGGGGACGAGCAGTACTTC.

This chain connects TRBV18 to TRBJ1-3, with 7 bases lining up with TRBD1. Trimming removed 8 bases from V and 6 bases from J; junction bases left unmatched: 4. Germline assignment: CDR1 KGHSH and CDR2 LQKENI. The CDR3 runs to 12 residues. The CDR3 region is CASRDSLNTIYF. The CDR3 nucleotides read TGTGCCAGCCGGGACAGCCTAAACACCATATATTTT.

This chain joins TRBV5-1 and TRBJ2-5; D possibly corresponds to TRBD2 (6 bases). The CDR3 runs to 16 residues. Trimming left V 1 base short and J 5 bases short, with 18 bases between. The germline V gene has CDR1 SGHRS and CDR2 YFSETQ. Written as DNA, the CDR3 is TGCGCCAGCAGCTTGATGGGGCGCGGGGTAGAGGAGACCCAGTACTTC. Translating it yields CASSLMGRGVEETQYF.

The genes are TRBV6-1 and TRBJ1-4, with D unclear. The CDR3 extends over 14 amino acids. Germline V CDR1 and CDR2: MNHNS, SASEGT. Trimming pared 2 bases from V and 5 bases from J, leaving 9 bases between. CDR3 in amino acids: CASSETVKNEKLFF. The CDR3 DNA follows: TGTGCCAGCAGTGAAACGGTCAAGAATGAAAAACTGTTTTTT.

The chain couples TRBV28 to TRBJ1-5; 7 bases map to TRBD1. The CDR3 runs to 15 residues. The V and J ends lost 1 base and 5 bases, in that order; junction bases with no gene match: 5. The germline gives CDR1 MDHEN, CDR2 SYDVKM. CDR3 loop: CASSLSGQFYQPQHF. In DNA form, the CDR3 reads TGTGCCAGCAGTTTATCGGGACAGTTTTATCAGCCCCAGCATTTT.

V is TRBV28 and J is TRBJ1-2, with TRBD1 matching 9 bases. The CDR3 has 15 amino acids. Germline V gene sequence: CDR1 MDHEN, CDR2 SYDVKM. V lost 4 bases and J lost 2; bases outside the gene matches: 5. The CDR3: CASSSWGQGNYGYTF. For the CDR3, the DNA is TGTGCCAGCAGTTCCTGGGGACAGGGAAACTATGGCTACACCTTC.

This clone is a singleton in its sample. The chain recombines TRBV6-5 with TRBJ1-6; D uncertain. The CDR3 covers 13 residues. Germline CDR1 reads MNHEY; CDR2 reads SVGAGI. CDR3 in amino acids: CTVGRSGDSPLHF. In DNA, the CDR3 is TGTACCGTCGGTAGGAGTGGCGATTCACCCCTCCACTTT.

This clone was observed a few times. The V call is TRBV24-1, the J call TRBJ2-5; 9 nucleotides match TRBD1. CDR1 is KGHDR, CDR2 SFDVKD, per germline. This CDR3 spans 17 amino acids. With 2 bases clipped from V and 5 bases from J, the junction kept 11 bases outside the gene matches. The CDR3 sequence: CATSDYRSGQGMETQYF. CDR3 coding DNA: TGTGCCACCAGTGATTACAGGTCGGGACAGGGTATGGAGACCCAGTACTTC.